The clone carrying this T cell receptor beta chain was seen a few times. What it recognizes is unknown. This specimen belongs to a study of cytomegalovirus exposure and HLA in healthy donors. General study results and limits: Cytomegalovirus association was listed for under 200 TCR beta chains. Among immune exposure information, only CMV serostatus was available. TCR beta chains associated with HLA were, in a later analysis, more clonally expanded than equally common others.

The PCR contained 60 Vbeta and 13 Jbeta primers. Profiling relied on immunoSEQ multiplex PCR, and the TCRdb table lists in-frame clones only, not all of them. The table shows around 99,000 clones, with less than 65% occurring only once. Trimming stripped 4 bases from V and 1 base from J, with 14 bases between. The CDR3 runs to 15 residues. Germline CDR1 is SGHDT and CDR2 is YYEEEE. This receptor was obtained from a woman aged 25 to 39 in good health and CMV-seronegative. Input material: PBMCs. The V and J genes are TRBV5-6 and TRBJ1-2; D not certain. The CDR3 sequence: CASSPLSRSNYGYTF. The DNA for the CDR3 is TGTGCCAGCAGCCCGTTGAGTCGGAGTAACTATGGCTACACCTTC.